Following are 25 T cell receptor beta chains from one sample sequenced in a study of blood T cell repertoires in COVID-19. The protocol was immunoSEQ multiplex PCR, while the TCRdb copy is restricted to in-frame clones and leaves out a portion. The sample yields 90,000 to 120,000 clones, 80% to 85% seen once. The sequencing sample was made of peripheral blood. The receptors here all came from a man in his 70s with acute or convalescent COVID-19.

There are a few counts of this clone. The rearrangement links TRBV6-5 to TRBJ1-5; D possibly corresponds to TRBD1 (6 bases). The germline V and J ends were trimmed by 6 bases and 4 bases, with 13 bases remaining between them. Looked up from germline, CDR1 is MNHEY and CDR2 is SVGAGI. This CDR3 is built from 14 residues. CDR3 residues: CASSLQGANQPQHF. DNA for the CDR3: TGTGCCAGCAGCCTACAGGGAGCGAATCAGCCCCAGCATTTT.

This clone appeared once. Written as DNA, the CDR3 is TGTGCCAGCAGCCCCGGAGGGTCCCCTAATGAAAAACTGTTTTTT. Translated: CASSPGGSPNEKLFF. The J gene is TRBJ1-4, the V gene TRBV5-6; D is undetermined. V lost 4 bases, J lost 3 bases, and 13 bases lay in between. The CDR3 length is 15 residues. Looked up from germline, CDR1 is SGHDT and CDR2 is YYEEEE.

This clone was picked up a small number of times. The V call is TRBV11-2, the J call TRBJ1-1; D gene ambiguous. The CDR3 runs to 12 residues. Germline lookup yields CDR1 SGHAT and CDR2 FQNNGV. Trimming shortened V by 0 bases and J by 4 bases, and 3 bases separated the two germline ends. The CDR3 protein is CASSLDLTEAFF. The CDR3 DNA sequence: TGTGCCAGCAGCTTAGATCTCACTGAAGCTTTCTTT.

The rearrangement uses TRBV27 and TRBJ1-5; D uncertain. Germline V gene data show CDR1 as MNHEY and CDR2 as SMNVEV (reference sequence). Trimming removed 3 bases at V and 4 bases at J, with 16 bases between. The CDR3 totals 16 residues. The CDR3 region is CASSFKFGRGNQPQHF. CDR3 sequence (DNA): TGTGCCAGCAGTTTTAAATTCGGCAGAGGGAATCAGCCCCAGCATTTT.

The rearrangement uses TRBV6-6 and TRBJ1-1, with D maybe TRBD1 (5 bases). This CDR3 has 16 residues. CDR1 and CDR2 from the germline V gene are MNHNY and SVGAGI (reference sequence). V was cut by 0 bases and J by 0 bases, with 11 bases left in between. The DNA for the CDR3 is TGTGCCAGCAGTTACTCTGTCTCGGGGGTGAACACTGAAGCTTTCTTT. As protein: CASSYSVSGVNTEAFF.

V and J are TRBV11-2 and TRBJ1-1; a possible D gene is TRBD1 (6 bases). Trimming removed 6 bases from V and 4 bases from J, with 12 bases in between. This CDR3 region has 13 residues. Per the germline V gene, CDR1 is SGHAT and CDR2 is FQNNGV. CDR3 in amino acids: CASSSDRPTEAFF. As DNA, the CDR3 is TGTGCCAGCAGTTCTGACAGGCCCACTGAAGCTTTCTTT.

CDR3 in DNA: TGTGCCAGCAGTGTATCAGGTACTGAAGCTTTCTTT. This encodes CASSVSGTEAFF. The chain employs TRBV2 and TRBJ1-1; D is unclear. This CDR3 contains 12 residues. The V gene's germline CDR1 is SNHLY and CDR2 FYNNEI. The V end was cut by 4 bases, the J end by 5 bases, with 8 bases between.

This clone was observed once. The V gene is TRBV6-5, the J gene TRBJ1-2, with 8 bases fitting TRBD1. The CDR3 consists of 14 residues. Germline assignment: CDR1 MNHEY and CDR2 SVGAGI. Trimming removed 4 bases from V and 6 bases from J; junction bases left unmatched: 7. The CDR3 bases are TGTGCCAGCAGTTTAACCGGACAGGGAAATGGCTACACCTTC. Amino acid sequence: CASSLTGQGNGYTF.

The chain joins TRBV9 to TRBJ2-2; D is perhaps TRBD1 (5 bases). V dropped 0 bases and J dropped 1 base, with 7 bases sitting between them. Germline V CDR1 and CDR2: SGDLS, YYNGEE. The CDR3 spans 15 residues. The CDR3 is CASSVEGVNTGELFF. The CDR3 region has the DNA TGTGCCAGCAGCGTAGAAGGGGTGAACACCGGGGAGCTGTTTTTT. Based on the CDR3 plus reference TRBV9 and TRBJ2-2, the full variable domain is DSGVTQTPKHLITATGQRVTLRCSPRSGDLSVYWYQQSLDQGLQFLIQYYNGEERAKGNILERFSAQQFPDLHSELNLSSLELGDSALYFCASSVEGVNTGELFFGEGSRLTVL.

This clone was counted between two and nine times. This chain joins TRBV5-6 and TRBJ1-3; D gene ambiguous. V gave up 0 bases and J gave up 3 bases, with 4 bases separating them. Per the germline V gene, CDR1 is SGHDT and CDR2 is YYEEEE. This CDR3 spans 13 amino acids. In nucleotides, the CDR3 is TGTGCCAGCAGCTTGGCAATTGGAAACACCATATATTTT. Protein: CASSLAIGNTIYF.

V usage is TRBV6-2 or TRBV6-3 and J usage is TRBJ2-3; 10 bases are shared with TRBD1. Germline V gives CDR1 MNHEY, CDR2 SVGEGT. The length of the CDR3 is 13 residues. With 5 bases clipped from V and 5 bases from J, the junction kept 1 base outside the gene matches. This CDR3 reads CASSRTGGDTQYF. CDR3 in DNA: TGTGCCAGCAGTCGGACAGGGGGAGATACGCAGTATTTT.

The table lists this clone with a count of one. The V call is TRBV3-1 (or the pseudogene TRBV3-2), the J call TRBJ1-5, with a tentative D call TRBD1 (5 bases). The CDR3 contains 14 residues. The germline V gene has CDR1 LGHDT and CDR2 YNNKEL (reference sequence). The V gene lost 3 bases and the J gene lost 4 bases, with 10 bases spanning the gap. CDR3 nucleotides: TGTGCCAGCAGCCAGACGAGACAGAATCAGCCCCAGCATTTT. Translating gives CASSQTRQNQPQHF.

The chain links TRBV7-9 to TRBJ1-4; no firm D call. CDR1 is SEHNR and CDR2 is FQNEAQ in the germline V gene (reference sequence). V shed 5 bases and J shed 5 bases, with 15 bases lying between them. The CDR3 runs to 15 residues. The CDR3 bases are TGTGCCAGCAGCCTCGCCAGAGGGCCAAATGAAAAACTGTTTTTT. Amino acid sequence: CASSLARGPNEKLFF.

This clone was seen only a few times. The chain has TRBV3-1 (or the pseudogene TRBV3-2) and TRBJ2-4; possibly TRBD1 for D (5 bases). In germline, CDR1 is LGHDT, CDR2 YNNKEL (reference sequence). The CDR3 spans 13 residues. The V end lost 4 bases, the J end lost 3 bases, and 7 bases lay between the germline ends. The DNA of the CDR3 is TGTGCCAGCAGCCGAGACAGCAAAAACATTCAGTACTTC. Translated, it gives CASSRDSKNIQYF.

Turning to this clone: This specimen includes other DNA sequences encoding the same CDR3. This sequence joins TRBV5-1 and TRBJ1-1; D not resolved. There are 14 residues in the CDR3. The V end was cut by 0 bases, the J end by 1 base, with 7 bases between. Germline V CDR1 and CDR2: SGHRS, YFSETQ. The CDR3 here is CASSLAGGNTEAFF. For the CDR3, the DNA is TGCGCCAGCAGCTTGGCCGGAGGGAACACTGAAGCTTTCTTT.

The CDR3 DNA sequence: TGTGCCAGCAGCGAGACAGGGGTGGCCCAAGAGACCCAGTACTTC. Protein sequence: CASSETGVAQETQYF. This chain links TRBV2 with TRBJ2-5; 8 nucleotides align to TRBD1. The CDR3 runs to 15 residues. V dropped 6 bases and J dropped 1; count of bases not matched to a gene: 7. Per germline, CDR1 SNHLY and CDR2 FYNNEI.

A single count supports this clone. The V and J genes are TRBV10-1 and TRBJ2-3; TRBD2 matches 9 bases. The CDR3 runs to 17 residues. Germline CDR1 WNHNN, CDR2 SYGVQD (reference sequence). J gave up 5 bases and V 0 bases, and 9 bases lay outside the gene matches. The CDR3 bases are TGCGCCAGCAGTGAGTCGACGGCGGGGGGGCTAGGAGATACGCAGTATTTT. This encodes CASSESTAGGLGDTQYF.

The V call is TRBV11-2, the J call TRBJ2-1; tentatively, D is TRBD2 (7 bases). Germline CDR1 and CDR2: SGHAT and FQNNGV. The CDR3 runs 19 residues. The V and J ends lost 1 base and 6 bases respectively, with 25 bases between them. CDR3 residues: CASSLVVGGRISTGNEQFF. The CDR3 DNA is TGTGCCAGCAGCTTAGTAGTCGGGGGGCGGATTAGCACGGGCAATGAGCAGTTCTTC.

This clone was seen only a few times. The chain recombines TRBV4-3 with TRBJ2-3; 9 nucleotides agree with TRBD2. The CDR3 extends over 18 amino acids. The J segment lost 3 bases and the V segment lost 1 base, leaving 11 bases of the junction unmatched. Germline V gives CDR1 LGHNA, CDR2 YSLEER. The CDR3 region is CASSQGLTSGLVTDTQYF. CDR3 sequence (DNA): TGCGCCAGCAGCCAAGGCCTCACTAGCGGGCTGGTGACAGATACGCAGTATTTT.

CDR3 in DNA: TGTGCCAGCAGCTCCGCGGTAGAGGGTTTGGGTGAAGCTTTCTTT. Translation gives CASSSAVEGLGEAFF. This chain joins TRBV5-4 and TRBJ1-1; D is undetermined. The CDR3 totals 15 residues. V was trimmed by 3 bases and J by 7 bases, leaving 19 bases between them. Per germline, CDR1 SGHNT and CDR2 YYREEE (reference sequence).

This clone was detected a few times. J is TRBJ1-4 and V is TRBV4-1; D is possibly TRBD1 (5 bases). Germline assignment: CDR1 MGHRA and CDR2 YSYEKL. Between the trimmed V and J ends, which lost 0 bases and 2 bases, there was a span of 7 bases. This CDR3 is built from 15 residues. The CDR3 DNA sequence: TGCGCCAGCAGCCAAGATAGGGGTACTAATGAAAAACTGTTTTTT. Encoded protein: CASSQDRGTNEKLFF.

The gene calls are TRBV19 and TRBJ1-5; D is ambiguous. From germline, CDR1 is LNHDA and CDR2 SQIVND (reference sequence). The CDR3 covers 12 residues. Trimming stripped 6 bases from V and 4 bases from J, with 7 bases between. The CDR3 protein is CASRPGNQPQHF. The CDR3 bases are TGTGCCAGTAGACCCGGGAATCAGCCCCAGCATTTT.

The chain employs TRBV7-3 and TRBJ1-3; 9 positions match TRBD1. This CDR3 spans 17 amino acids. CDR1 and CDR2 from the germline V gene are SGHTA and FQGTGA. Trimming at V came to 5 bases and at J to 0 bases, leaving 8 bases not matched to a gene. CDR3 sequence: CASSRTGGGFSGNTIYF. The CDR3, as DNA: TGTGCCAGCAGCAGAACAGGGGGCGGTTTCTCTGGAAACACCATATATTTT.

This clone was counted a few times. The CDR3 region has the DNA TGTGCCAGCATCGGGACTGCCACCGGGGAGCTGTTTTTT. It yields the protein CASIGTATGELFF. The gene calls are TRBV6-5 and TRBJ2-2, with D maybe TRBD2 (6 bases). CDR1 and CDR2 from the germline V gene are MNHEY and SVGAGI. The CDR3 has 13 amino acids. V lost 7 bases and J 4 bases, leaving 10 bases between the germline ends.

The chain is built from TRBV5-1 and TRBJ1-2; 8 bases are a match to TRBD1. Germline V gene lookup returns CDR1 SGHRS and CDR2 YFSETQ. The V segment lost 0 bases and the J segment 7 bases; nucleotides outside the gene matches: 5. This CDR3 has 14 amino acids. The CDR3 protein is CASSLEQGAGGYTF. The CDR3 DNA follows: TGCGCCAGCAGCTTGGAGCAGGGGGCGGGTGGCTACACCTTC. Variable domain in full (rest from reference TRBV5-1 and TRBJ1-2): KAGVTQTPRYLIKTRGQQVTLSCSPISGHRSVSWYQQTPGQGLQFLFEYFSETQRNKGNFPGRFSGRQFSNSRSEMNVSTLELGDSALYLCASSLEQGAGGYTFGSGTRLTVV.